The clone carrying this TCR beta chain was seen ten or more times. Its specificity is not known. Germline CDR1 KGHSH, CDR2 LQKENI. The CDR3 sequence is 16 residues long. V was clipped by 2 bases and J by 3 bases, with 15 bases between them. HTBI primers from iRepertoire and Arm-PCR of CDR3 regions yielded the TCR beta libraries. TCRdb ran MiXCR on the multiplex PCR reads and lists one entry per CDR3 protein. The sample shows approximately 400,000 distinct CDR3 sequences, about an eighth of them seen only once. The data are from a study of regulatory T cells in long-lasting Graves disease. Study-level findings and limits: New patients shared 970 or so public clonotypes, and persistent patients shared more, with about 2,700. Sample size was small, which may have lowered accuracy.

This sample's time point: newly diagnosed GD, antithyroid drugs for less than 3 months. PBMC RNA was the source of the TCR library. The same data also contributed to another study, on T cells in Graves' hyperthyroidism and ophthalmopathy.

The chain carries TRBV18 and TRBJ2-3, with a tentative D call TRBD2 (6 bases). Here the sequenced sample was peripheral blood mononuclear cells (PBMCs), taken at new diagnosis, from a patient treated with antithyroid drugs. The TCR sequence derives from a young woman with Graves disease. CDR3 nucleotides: TGTGCCAGCTCACCAAGGCCGGGAGTGATGACAGATACGCAGTATTTT. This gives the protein CASSPRPGVMTDTQYF. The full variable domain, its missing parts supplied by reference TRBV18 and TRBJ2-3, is NAGVMQNPRHLVRRRGQEARLRCSPMKGHSHVYWYRQLPEEGLKFMVYLQKENIIDESGMPKERFSAEFPKEGPSILRIQQVVRGDSAAYFCASSPRPGVMTDTQYFGPGTRLTVL.